This TCR beta chain was sequenced in a study of cytomegalovirus exposure and HLA in healthy donors. The primer mix had 60 Vbeta and 13 Jbeta primers. Assay: immunoSEQ multiplex PCR; the TCRdb copy retains only in-frame clones and omits some. The table lists 40,000 or so clones, under 65% of them singletons. The sequenced material came from PBMCs. This receptor was taken from a human donor in good health.

The CDR3 spells CASKTNYGYTF. CDR3 DNA: TGTGCCAGTAAAACTAACTATGGCTACACCTTC. V and J are TRBV28 and TRBJ1-2, with D unresolved. The CDR3 runs to 11 residues. V lost 9 bases and J lost 0, with 5 bases in between. CDR1 and CDR2 (germline): MDHEN, SYDVKM.